These 9 T cell receptor beta chains originate from one sample sequenced in a study of blood T cell repertoires in COVID-19. Assay: immunoSEQ multiplex PCR; the TCRdb copy retains only in-frame clones and omits some. The data contain tens of thousands of clones, around 79% of them singletons. Source material: peripheral blood. These receptors all stem from an elderly woman with acute or convalescent COVID-19.

This sequence joins TRBV19 and TRBJ1-1, with 8 bases matching TRBD1. V trimming: 5 bases; J trimming: 1 base; junction bases outside the gene matches: 9. The CDR3 is 16 residues long. From germline, CDR1 is LNHDA and CDR2 SQIVND (reference sequence). The CDR3 loop is CASSRANRGGNTEAFF. DNA for the CDR3: TGTGCCAGTAGTCGGGCAAACAGGGGGGGGAACACTGAAGCTTTCTTT.

The CDR3 DNA reads as TGTGCCAGCAGTGACAGCGATCAGCCCCAGCATTTT. It codes for CASSDSDQPQHF. The V call is TRBV2, the J call TRBJ1-5, with unresolved D. CDR3 length equals 12 residues. Germline V lookup: CDR1 SNHLY, CDR2 FYNNEI. Trimming took off 3 bases at V and 5 bases at J, with 5 bases between the two ends.

CDR3 protein: CASSSGLAGEGEQFF. DNA for the CDR3: TGCGCCAGCAGCTCGGGACTAGCGGGAGAGGGTGAGCAGTTCTTC. The chain carries TRBV5-1 and TRBJ2-1; 14 positions agree with TRBD2. Trimming took 3 bases from V and 9 from J; bases not matched to a gene: 5. Germline V gene sequence: CDR1 SGHRS, CDR2 YFSETQ. The CDR3 runs to 15 residues.

This clone was detected a few times. The V call is TRBV30, the J call TRBJ1-1; a weak D match, TRBD1 (5 bases). Germline CDR1 reads GTSNPN; CDR2 reads SVGIG (reference sequence). This CDR3 contains 13 residues. V gave up 1 base and J gave up 11 bases, with 17 bases separating them. CDR3 residues: CAWSAGLIYRAFF. The CDR3 bases are TGTGCCTGGAGTGCGGGACTCATTTATCGGGCTTTCTTT.

The gene calls are TRBV30 and TRBJ1-1, with unresolved D. The CDR3 has 11 residues. CDR1 and CDR2 from the germline V gene are GTSNPN and SVGIG (reference sequence). Trimming removed 8 bases from V and 11 bases from J, with 18 bases in between. CDR3 amino acids: CAGIPDYGAFF. CDR3 coding DNA: TGTGCCGGAATACCTGACTACGGGGCTTTCTTT.

V is TRBV18 and J is TRBJ2-7; D possibly corresponds to TRBD1 (5 bases). The V end was cut by 6 bases, the J end by 0 bases, with 12 bases between. Germline-derived CDR1 and CDR2 are KGHSH and LQKENI. The CDR3 spans 14 residues. DNA of the CDR3: TGTGCCAGCTCTCCCTCGACAGTCTCCTACGAGCAGTACTTC. Protein sequence: CASSPSTVSYEQYF.

This clone occurred once. V gene TRBV7-9 combines with J gene TRBJ2-7; 8 nucleotides agree with TRBD2. Trimming removed 2 bases from V and 2 bases from J; junction bases left unmatched: 5. CDR1 and CDR2 from the germline V gene are SEHNR and FQNEAQ (reference sequence). The CDR3 is made up of 15 amino acids. CDR3 coding DNA: TGTGCCAGCAGCTTAAACAGCGGGAGCACCTACGAGCAGTACTTC. The encoded protein is CASSLNSGSTYEQYF.

The V call is TRBV12-3 or TRBV12-4, the J call TRBJ2-1; possibly TRBD1 for D (5 bases). Trimming pared 4 bases from V and 7 bases from J, leaving 8 bases between. The CDR3 is made up of 12 amino acids. CDR3 in amino acids: CASSSRTNEQFF. Written as DNA, the CDR3 is TGTGCCAGCAGTTCCCGGACAAATGAGCAGTTCTTC.

The V call is TRBV29-1, the J call TRBJ2-1; 11 positions match TRBD2. The V gene's germline CDR1 is SQVTM and CDR2 ANQGSEA. J gave up 9 bases and V 3 bases, and 10 bases lay outside the gene matches. The CDR3 runs to 15 residues. The CDR3 here is CSVEGGLAGGGEQFF. As DNA, the CDR3 is TGCAGCGTTGAGGGGGGGCTAGCGGGAGGAGGTGAGCAGTTCTTC.